Below, 5 T cell receptor beta chains from the same sample are listed, as sequenced in a study of blood T cell repertoires in COVID-19. Profiled with immunoSEQ multiplex PCR; TCRdb holds only in-frame clones, not every one. The data show 200,000 to 250,000 clones, 80% seen once. The specimen sequenced was peripheral blood. These receptors all stem from a human donor in a cohort sampled during active COVID-19.

This clone was recorded at least ten times. The gene calls are TRBV19 and TRBJ1-6; 8 bases agree with TRBD1. V was pared by 8 bases and J by 5 bases, with 8 bases of the junction left unmatched. CDR1 and CDR2 (germline): LNHDA, SQIVND (reference sequence). The CDR3 sequence is 15 residues long. The CDR3 reads CASALGQGHNSPLHF. DNA for the CDR3: TGTGCCAGTGCACTCGGACAGGGCCATAATTCACCCCTCCACTTT. Variable domain in full (rest from reference TRBV19 and TRBJ1-6): DGGITQSPKYLFRKEGQNVTLSCEQNLNHDAMYWYRQDPGQGLRLIYYSQIVNDFQKGDIAEGYSVSREKKESFPLTVTSAQKNPTAFYLCASALGQGHNSPLHFGNGTRLTVT.

The V call is TRBV24-1, the J call TRBJ1-2; TRBD1 might be the D (5 bases). Trimming removed 10 bases at V and 5 bases at J, with 16 bases between. The length of the CDR3 is 13 residues. Germline V gives CDR1 KGHDR, CDR2 SFDVKD. The CDR3 is CATEAGSRYGYTF. The CDR3 DNA is TGTGCCACAGAGGCAGGGTCAAGGTATGGCTACACCTTC.

The chain combines TRBV27 with TRBJ2-3; TRBD1 is a possible D gene (6 bases). The germline CDR1 and CDR2 sequences are MNHEY and SMNVEV (reference sequence). The CDR3 runs 15 residues. Trimming pared 2 bases from V and 6 bases from J, leaving 15 bases between. CDR3 region: CASSLRQAAVDTQYF. CDR3 coding DNA: TGTGCCAGCAGTTTAAGACAGGCCGCTGTCGATACGCAGTATTTT.

The rearrangement joins TRBV5-6 to TRBJ2-3, with TRBD1 identical over 9 bases. V trimming: 4 bases; J trimming: 3 bases; junction bases outside the gene matches: 6. Germline V gene lookup returns CDR1 SGHDT and CDR2 YYEEEE. The CDR3 has 15 amino acids. The CDR3 here is CASSRRQGGTDTQYF. CDR3 DNA: TGTGCCAGCAGCCGCCGACAGGGGGGAACAGATACGCAGTATTTT.

The chain joins TRBV27 to TRBJ1-2; TRBD1 might be the D (6 bases). The V gene lost 7 bases and the J gene lost 8 bases, with 20 bases spanning the gap. The germline gives CDR1 MNHEY, CDR2 SMNVEV (reference sequence). This CDR3 has 14 residues. The CDR3 DNA is TGTGCCAGCACTTCAAACAGGGTCAGTTGGGGCTACACCTTC. It translates to CASTSNRVSWGYTF.